This T cell receptor beta chain comes out of a study of blood T cell repertoires in COVID-19. Trimming pared 4 bases from V and 6 bases from J, leaving 10 bases between. Germline CDR1 and CDR2: SNHLY and FYNNEI. The CDR3 totals 12 residues. Using immunoSEQ multiplex PCR, the repertoire was profiled, and TCRdb retains in-frame clones only, with some absent. The sample carries some 180,000 clones, around 86% recorded once. The sequenced material came from peripheral blood. The TCR sequence derives from a woman at least 80 years old with COVID-19, enrolled during active disease. This chain connects TRBV2 to TRBJ2-7; D is undetermined. The CDR3 region has the DNA TGTGCCAGCAGTGTGCAGGCGTCCGAGCAGTACTTC. Translating it yields CASSVQASEQYF.